Listed below are T cell receptor beta chains from one sample, sequenced in a study of cytomegalovirus exposure and HLA in healthy donors. Repertoires were generated with immunoSEQ multiplex PCR, while TCRdb's copy carries only in-frame clones and drops some. The table includes 120,000 to 150,000 clones, about 73% detected once. The specimen sequenced was PBMCs. These receptors were obtained from a man aged 40-49 years in good health and CMV-seropositive. The conserved cysteine and the conserved F or W are not part of the CDR3 here. Fields, in order: CDR3 protein, clone size, V gene, J gene. Only some rows state a clone size, as once, few, many or a class for expanded clones.

cdr3_aa: ASSLSLGQGGPQH; clone_size: NA; v_call: TRBV27; j_call: TRBJ1-5
cdr3_aa: ASSRTTGEKLF; clone_size: NA; v_call: TRBV7-2; j_call: TRBJ1-4
cdr3_aa: ASSVNLGQNGYT; clone_size: NA; v_call: TRBV9; j_call: TRBJ1-2
cdr3_aa: ASSSGTGKYEQY; clone_size: NA; v_call: TRBV11-2; j_call: TRBJ2-7
cdr3_aa: ASSPRPGSNEQY; clone_size: NA; v_call: TRBV18; j_call: TRBJ2-7
cdr3_aa: ASSRGLAGVGNEQF; clone_size: NA; v_call: TRBV5-1; j_call: TRBJ2-1
cdr3_aa: ASSQTGLNTGELF; clone_size: NA; v_call: TRBV4-1; j_call: TRBJ2-2
cdr3_aa: AVVGNRQETQY; clone_size: NA; v_call: TRBV10-1; j_call: TRBJ2-5
cdr3_aa: ASSSSSGLADTQY; clone_size: NA; v_call: TRBV7-6; j_call: TRBJ2-3
cdr3_aa: ASSITSGSIYEQF; clone_size: NA; v_call: TRBV19; j_call: TRBJ2-1
cdr3_aa: ASSLGQGGGEQY; clone_size: NA; v_call: TRBV5-6; j_call: TRBJ2-7
cdr3_aa: SVSTSGSGTGELF; clone_size: NA; v_call: TRBV29-1; j_call: TRBJ2-2
cdr3_aa: AWSVRRAGQGHPSSYNSPLH; clone_size: NA; v_call: TRBV30; j_call: TRBJ1-6
cdr3_aa: ASSYSTMTTNYGYT; clone_size: few; v_call: TRBV6-6; j_call: TRBJ1-2
cdr3_aa: ASSPKQQGAYEQY; clone_size: NA; v_call: TRBV4-3; j_call: TRBJ2-7
cdr3_aa: AGQGTGNEQF; clone_size: NA; v_call: TRBV18; j_call: TRBJ2-1
cdr3_aa: ASSSLLTGLYGYT; clone_size: NA; v_call: TRBV28; j_call: TRBJ1-2
cdr3_aa: ASSWSGTGELF; clone_size: NA; v_call: TRBV25-1; j_call: TRBJ2-2
cdr3_aa: ASSQDDRGGNEQF; clone_size: NA; v_call: TRBV4-1; j_call: TRBJ2-1
cdr3_aa: AWNPGLGKGNEQL; clone_size: NA; v_call: TRBV30; j_call: TRBJ2-1
cdr3_aa: ASSTDRGRSYEQY; clone_size: NA; v_call: TRBV6-1; j_call: TRBJ2-7
cdr3_aa: ASSKRPLVGDGYT; clone_size: NA; v_call: TRBV7-2; j_call: TRBJ1-2
cdr3_aa: ASSLAGVGEAQY; clone_size: NA; v_call: TRBV28; j_call: TRBJ2-5
cdr3_aa: ASCRDRGYNEQF; clone_size: NA; v_call: TRBV2; j_call: TRBJ2-1
cdr3_aa: ASSLARVAPGELF; clone_size: NA; v_call: TRBV7-2; j_call: TRBJ2-2
cdr3_aa: ASSERQGRVTEAF; clone_size: few; v_call: TRBV28; j_call: TRBJ1-1
cdr3_aa: ASSLGAGNTEAF; clone_size: NA; v_call: TRBV7-9; j_call: TRBJ1-1
cdr3_aa: ASSLGGGNQPQH; clone_size: NA; v_call: TRBV5-1; j_call: TRBJ1-5
cdr3_aa: ASSERGVGLRTSTDTQY; clone_size: once; v_call: TRBV10-1; j_call: TRBJ2-3
cdr3_aa: ASSYSGFQETQY; clone_size: few; v_call: TRBV6-5; j_call: TRBJ2-5
cdr3_aa: ASSQDQGTGHRLNTGELF; clone_size: NA; v_call: TRBV4-3; j_call: TRBJ2-2
cdr3_aa: SARDSYEQY; clone_size: once; v_call: TRBV20-1; j_call: NA
cdr3_aa: ASSLDQGKAGELF; clone_size: once; v_call: TRBV11-3; j_call: TRBJ2-2
cdr3_aa: SVGGQGAGELF; clone_size: once; v_call: TRBV29-1; j_call: TRBJ2-2
cdr3_aa: ASRPGGRVQETQY; clone_size: NA; v_call: TRBV19; j_call: TRBJ2-5
cdr3_aa: ASSLGEAPFYEQY; clone_size: once; v_call: TRBV7-9; j_call: TRBJ2-7
cdr3_aa: ASSLTGGDGGINYEQY; clone_size: NA; v_call: TRBV7-3; j_call: TRBJ2-7
cdr3_aa: ASSVDLAREQF; clone_size: NA; v_call: TRBV9; j_call: TRBJ2-1
cdr3_aa: ASSEVVGQRYEQY; clone_size: NA; v_call: TRBV6-1; j_call: TRBJ2-7
cdr3_aa: ASSTRDRAKTNYGYT; clone_size: NA; v_call: TRBV13; j_call: TRBJ1-2
cdr3_aa: ASSVGGPYNEQF; clone_size: NA; v_call: TRBV9; j_call: TRBJ2-1
cdr3_aa: ASSQDLGLGGHEQF; clone_size: once; v_call: TRBV14; j_call: NA
cdr3_aa: AISGSGNEAF; clone_size: NA; v_call: TRBV6-1; j_call: TRBJ1-1
cdr3_aa: ASSRSNQETQY; clone_size: NA; v_call: TRBV7-2; j_call: TRBJ2-5
cdr3_aa: ASSSPARETQY; clone_size: NA; v_call: TRBV27; j_call: TRBJ2-5
cdr3_aa: ASIGQLNQPQH; clone_size: NA; v_call: TRBV19; j_call: TRBJ1-5
cdr3_aa: ASSVGGKTDTQY; clone_size: NA; v_call: TRBV2; j_call: TRBJ2-3
cdr3_aa: ASSVPGHKPYEQY; clone_size: NA; v_call: TRBV28; j_call: TRBJ2-7
cdr3_aa: ASSPEGRDEQY; clone_size: NA; v_call: TRBV19; j_call: TRBJ2-7
cdr3_aa: ASSLLGSTGWTEAF; clone_size: NA; v_call: TRBV28; j_call: TRBJ1-1
cdr3_aa: ASSLVRDSYGYT; clone_size: once; v_call: TRBV5-4; j_call: TRBJ1-2
cdr3_aa: ASSLQNTGELF; clone_size: NA; v_call: TRBV11-3; j_call: TRBJ2-2
cdr3_aa: ASSVAGGPEQF; clone_size: few; v_call: TRBV9; j_call: TRBJ2-1
cdr3_aa: ASSSKGAGDIVNYGYT; clone_size: few; v_call: TRBV5-4; j_call: TRBJ1-2
cdr3_aa: ASSRLAGVGNEQF; clone_size: NA; v_call: TRBV27; j_call: TRBJ2-1
cdr3_aa: ASSLGSGQEKY; clone_size: NA; v_call: TRBV7-8; j_call: TRBJ2-7
cdr3_aa: ARPLCAGNTGELF; clone_size: NA; v_call: TRBV19; j_call: TRBJ2-2
cdr3_aa: ASSLEPGTNYGYT; clone_size: NA; v_call: TRBV5-1; j_call: TRBJ1-2
cdr3_aa: ASSGAGGPYEQY; clone_size: once; v_call: TRBV5-1; j_call: TRBJ2-7